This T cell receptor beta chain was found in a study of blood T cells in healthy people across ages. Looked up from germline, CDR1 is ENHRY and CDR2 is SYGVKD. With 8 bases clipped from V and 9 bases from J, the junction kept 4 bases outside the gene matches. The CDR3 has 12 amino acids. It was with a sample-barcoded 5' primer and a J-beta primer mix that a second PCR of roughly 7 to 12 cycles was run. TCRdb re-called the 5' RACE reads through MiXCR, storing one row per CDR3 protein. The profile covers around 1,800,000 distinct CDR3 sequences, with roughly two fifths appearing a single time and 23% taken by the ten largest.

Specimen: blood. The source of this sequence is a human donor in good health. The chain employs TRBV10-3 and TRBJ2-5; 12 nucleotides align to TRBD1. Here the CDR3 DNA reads TGTGCCATCGGGACAGGGGGCGAGGCCCAGTACTTC. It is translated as CAIGTGGEAQYF.